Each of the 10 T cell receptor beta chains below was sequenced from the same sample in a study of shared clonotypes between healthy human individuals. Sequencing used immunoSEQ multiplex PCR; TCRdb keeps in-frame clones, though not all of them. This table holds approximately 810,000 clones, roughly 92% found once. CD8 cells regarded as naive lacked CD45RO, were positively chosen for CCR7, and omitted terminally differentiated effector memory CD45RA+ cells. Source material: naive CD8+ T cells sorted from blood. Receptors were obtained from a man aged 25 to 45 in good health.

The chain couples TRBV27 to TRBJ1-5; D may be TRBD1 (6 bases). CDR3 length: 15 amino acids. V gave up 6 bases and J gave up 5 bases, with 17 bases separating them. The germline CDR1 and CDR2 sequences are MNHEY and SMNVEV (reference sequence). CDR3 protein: CASRIQGGGYQPQHF. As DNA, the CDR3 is TGTGCCAGCAGGATACAGGGTGGTGGCTATCAGCCCCAGCATTTT.

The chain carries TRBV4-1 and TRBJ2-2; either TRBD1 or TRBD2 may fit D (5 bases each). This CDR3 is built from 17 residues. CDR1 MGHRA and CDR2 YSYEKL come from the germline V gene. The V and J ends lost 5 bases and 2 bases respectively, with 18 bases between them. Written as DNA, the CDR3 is TGCGCCAGCAGCAATCAGGGACCCCCAATTAACACCGGGGAGCTGTTTTTT. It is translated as CASSNQGPPINTGELFF.

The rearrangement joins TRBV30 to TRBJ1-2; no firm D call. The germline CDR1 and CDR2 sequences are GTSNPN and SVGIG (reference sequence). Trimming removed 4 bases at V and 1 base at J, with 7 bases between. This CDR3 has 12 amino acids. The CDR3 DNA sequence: TGTGCCTGGACAGGAAATAACTATGGCTACACCTTC. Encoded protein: CAWTGNNYGYTF.

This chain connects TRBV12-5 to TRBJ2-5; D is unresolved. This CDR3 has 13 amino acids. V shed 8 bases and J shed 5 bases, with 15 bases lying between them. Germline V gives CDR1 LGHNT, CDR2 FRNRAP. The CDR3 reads CASRWSGDETQYF. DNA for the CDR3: TGTGCTAGTCGTTGGTCGGGCGACGAGACCCAGTACTTC.

This CDR3 reads CASSPPGVPNSYEQYF. The CDR3 DNA sequence: TGTGCCAGCAGCCCACCGGGGGTTCCAAACTCCTACGAGCAGTACTTC. This rearrangement joins TRBV13 to TRBJ2-7; the D gene is possibly TRBD2 (6 bases). Germline lookup yields CDR1 PRHDT and CDR2 FYEKMQ (reference sequence). This CDR3 comprises 16 residues. The V end lost 5 bases, the J end lost 0 bases, and 17 bases lay between the germline ends.

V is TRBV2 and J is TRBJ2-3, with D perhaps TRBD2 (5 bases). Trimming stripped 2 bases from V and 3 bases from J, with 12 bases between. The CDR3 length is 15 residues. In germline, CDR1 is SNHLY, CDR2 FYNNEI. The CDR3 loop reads CASSEFLAETDTQYF. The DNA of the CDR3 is TGTGCCAGCAGTGAATTTCTAGCAGAGACAGATACGCAGTATTTT.

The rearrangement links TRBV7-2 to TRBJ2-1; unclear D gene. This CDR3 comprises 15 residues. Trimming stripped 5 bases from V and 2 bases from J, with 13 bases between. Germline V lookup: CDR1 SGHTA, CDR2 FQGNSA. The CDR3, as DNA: TGTGCCAGCAGCCAAACTAATTCGGCCTACAATGAGCAGTTCTTC. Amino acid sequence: CASSQTNSAYNEQFF.

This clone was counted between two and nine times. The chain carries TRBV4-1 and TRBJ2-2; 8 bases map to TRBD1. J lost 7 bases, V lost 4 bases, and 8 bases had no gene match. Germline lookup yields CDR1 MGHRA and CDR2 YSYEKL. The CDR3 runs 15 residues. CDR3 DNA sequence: TGCGCCAGCAGCCTGGCAGGGGGCATGTACGGGGAGCTGTTTTTT. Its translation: CASSLAGGMYGELFF.

The CDR3 bases are TGTGCCACTTCCCCAGACAGGTCTAGGGGCTACACCTTC. This translates into CATSPDRSRGYTF. The rearrangement uses TRBV19 and TRBJ1-2; a possible D gene is TRBD1 (6 bases). V was shortened by 10 bases and J by 8 bases, with 20 bases between the two germline ends. Per the germline V gene, CDR1 is LNHDA and CDR2 is SQIVND (reference sequence). The CDR3 covers 13 residues.

The CDR3 sequence: CASSLGAGITYEQYF. CDR3 nucleotide sequence: TGTGCCAGCAGCTTAGGGGCAGGGATTACCTACGAGCAGTACTTC. The V call is TRBV7-8, the J call TRBJ2-7; TRBD1 is a possible D gene (5 bases). Germline CDR1 SGHVS, CDR2 FQNEAQ. V shed 1 base and J shed 2 bases, with 12 bases lying between them. The CDR3 consists of 15 residues.